This TCR beta chain originates from a study of blood T cell repertoires in COVID-19. Whole-study context: From the United States, Italy and Spain came samples of acute and convalescent COVID-19. PBMCs, B-cell-depleted T cells, or T cells were the source of the cDNA or gDNA that made up the material.

Between the trimmed V and J ends, which lost 3 bases and 10 bases, there was a span of 10 bases. Germline V CDR1 and CDR2: DFQATT, SNEGSKA (reference sequence). The CDR3 contains 11 residues. Per the study methods: Estimation of nucleated cell counts relied on the amplification of reference gene primers. The data were produced by immunoSEQ multiplex PCR, yet TCRdb's version contains in-frame clones alone and is incomplete. The V and J calls and the clone size are those of that table, but D and trimming were determined from the DNA. This table has 35,000 to 45,000 clones, approximately 80% appearing once.

The sequence was collected from a man between 65 and 79 years old with acute or convalescent COVID-19. The sequencing input was peripheral blood. This sequence joins TRBV20-1 and TRBJ1-5, with a tentative D call TRBD1 (5 bases). The CDR3 region has the DNA TGCAGTGCTAGGGGGCTAGGACCCCAGCATTTT. Residues: CSARGLGPQHF.